Below are 3 T cell receptor beta chains sequenced from a single sample in a study of cytomegalovirus exposure and HLA in healthy donors (dated by TCRdb to the late 2010s). The library was prepared using the immunoSEQ multiplex PCR assay. A mixture of 60 forward primers for TCR Vbeta segments and 13 reverse primers for TCR Jbeta segments was used in the multiplex PCR. TCRdb retrieved this table from immuneACCESS and kept in-frame rearrangements only. Not all clones are present; in checked studies, unresolved V genes account for under half, and no reason is known for the remainder. The sample table holds about 150,000 clones, of which approximately 77% were seen once. 1.2% to 1.5% of the sample is taken by the ten largest. Sequencing used PBMCs. These receptors came from a woman aged 40 to 49 in good health and CMV-seronegative.

J is TRBJ2-2 and V is TRBV19; D not resolved. The germline CDR1 and CDR2 sequences are LNHDA and SQIVND (reference sequence). Trimming removed 1 base at V and 5 bases at J, with 8 bases between. CDR3 length: 14 amino acids. CDR3 nucleotides: TGTGCCAGTAGTATAGGAGGCCGGACCGGGGAGCTGTTTTTT. It codes for CASSIGGRTGELFF. The whole variable domain, filled in from reference TRBV19 and TRBJ2-2, reads DGGITQSPKYLFRKEGQNVTLSCEQNLNHDAMYWYRQDPGQGLRLIYYSQIVNDFQKGDIAEGYSVSREKKESFPLTVTSAQKNPTAFYLCASSIGGRTGELFFGEGSRLTVL.

This clone occurred a few times. The gene calls are TRBV11-1 and TRBJ2-7; 9 positions match TRBD2. The V gene end was trimmed by 2 bases and the J gene end by 5 bases; junction bases not matched to a gene: 10. Germline V gene lookup returns CDR1 SGHAT and CDR2 FQDESV (reference sequence). This CDR3 has 16 residues. The CDR3 DNA sequence: TGTGCCAGCAGCTTATGGCCCAGCGGGGGGAACCACGAGCAGTACTTC. It translates to CASSLWPSGGNHEQYF.

The chain joins TRBV13 to TRBJ2-7; 8 bases match TRBD1. The germline CDR1 and CDR2 sequences are PRHDT and FYEKMQ (reference sequence). The CDR3 has 14 amino acids. V shed 3 bases and J 4 bases; nucleotides not matched to a gene: 5. The CDR3 is CASSLDRDSYEQYF. The DNA for the CDR3 is TGTGCCAGCAGCTTGGACAGGGACAGTTACGAGCAGTACTTC. Full variable domain (remainder filled in from reference TRBV13 and TRBJ2-7): AAGVIQSPRHLIKEKRETATLKCYPIPRHDTVYWYQQGPGQDPQFLISFYEKMQSDKGSIPDRFSAQQFSDYHSELNMSSLELGDSALYFCASSLDRDSYEQYFGPGTRLTVT.